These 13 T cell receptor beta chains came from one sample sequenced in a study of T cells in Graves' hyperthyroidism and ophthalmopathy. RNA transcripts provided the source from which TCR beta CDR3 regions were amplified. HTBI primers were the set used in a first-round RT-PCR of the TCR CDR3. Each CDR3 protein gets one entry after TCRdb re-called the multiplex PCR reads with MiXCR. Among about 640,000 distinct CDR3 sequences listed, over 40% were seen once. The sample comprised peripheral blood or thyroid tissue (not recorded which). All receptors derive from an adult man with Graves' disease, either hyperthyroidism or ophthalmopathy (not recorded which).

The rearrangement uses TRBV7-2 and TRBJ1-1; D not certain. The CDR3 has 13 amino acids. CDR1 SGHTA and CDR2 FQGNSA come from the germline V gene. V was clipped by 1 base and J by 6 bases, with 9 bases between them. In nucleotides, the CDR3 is TGTGCCAGCAGCTTAGGTATGGCTCCTGAAGCTTTCTTT. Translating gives CASSLGMAPEAFF.

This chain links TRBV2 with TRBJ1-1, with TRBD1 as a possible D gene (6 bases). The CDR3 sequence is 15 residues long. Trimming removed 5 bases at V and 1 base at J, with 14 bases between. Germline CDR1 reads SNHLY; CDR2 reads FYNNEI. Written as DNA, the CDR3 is TGTGCCAGCAGTTATGGCATACAGGGGAACACTGAAGCTTTCTTT. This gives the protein CASSYGIQGNTEAFF.

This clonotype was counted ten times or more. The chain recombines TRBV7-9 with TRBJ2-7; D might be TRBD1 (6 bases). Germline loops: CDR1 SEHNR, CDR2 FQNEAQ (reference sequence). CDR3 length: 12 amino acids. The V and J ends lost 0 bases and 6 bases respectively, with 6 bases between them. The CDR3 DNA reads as TGTGCCAGCAGCTTAGCAGGGGGCGAGCAGTACTTC. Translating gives CASSLAGGEQYF.

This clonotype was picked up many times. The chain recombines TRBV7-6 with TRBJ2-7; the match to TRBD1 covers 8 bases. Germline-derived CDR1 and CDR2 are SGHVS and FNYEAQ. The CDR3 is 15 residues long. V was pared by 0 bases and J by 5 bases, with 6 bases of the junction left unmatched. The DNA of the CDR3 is TGTGCCAGCAGCTTAGCGACAGGGGTAACAGACGAGCAGTACTTC. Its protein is CASSLATGVTDEQYF. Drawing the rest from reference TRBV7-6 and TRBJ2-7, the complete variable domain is GAGVSQSPRYKVTKRGQDVALRCDPISGHVSLYWYRQALGQGPEFLTYFNYEAQQDKSGLPNDRFSAERPEGSISTLTIQRTEQRDSAMYRCASSLATGVTDEQYFGPGTRLTVT.

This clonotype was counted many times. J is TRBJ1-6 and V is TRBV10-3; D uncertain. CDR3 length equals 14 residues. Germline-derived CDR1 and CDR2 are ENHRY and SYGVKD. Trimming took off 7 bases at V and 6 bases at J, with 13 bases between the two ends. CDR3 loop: CAIKTTGGNSPLHF. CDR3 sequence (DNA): TGTGCCATCAAAACGACCGGAGGTAATTCACCCCTCCACTTT.

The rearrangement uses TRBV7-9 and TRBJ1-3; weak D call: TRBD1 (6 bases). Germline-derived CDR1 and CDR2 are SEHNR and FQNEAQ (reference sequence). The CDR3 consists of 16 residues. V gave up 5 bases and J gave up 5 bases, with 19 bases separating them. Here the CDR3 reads CASSLATGAGRNTIYF. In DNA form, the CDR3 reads TGTGCCAGCAGCCTCGCGACAGGCGCAGGCCGAAACACCATATATTTT.

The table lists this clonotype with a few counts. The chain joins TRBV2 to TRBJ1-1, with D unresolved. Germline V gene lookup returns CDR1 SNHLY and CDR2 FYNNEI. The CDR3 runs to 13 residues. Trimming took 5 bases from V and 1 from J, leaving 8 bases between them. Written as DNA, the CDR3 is TGTGCCAGCAGTACAATACAGAACACTGAAGCTTTCTTT. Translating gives CASSTIQNTEAFF.

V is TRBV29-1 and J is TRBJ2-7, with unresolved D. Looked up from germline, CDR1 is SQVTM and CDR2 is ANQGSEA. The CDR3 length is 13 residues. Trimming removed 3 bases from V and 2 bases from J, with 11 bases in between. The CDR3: CSVEGSGAYEQYF. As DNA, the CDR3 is TGCAGCGTTGAGGGGTCCGGCGCCTACGAGCAGTACTTC.

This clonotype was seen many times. The CDR3 nucleotides are TGTGCCACCAGCAGAGATAGCGCATACTCTGGAAACACCATATATTTT. Its translation: CATSRDSAYSGNTIYF. This chain uses TRBV15 with TRBJ1-3; D remains unclear. This CDR3 is 16 amino acids long. Trimming removed 0 bases from V and 0 bases from J, with 9 bases in between. The germline V gene encodes CDR1 LNHNV and CDR2 YYDKDF (reference sequence).

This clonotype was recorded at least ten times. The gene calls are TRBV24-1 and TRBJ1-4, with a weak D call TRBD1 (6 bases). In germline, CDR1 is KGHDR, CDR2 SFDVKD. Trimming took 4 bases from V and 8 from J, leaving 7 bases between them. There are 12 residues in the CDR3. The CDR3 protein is CATSEGGEKLFF. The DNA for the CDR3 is TGTGCCACCAGTGAGGGGGGCGAAAAACTGTTTTTT.

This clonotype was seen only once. Here the CDR3 reads CASSWTGIGSNQPQHF. The DNA of the CDR3 is TGTGCCAGCAGTTGGACAGGGATCGGTAGCAATCAGCCCCAGCATTTT. The rearrangement joins TRBV12-3 or TRBV12-4 to TRBJ1-5, with TRBD1 matching over 8 bases. This CDR3 has 16 residues. After removal of 4 bases from V and 0 bases from J, the junction contained 5 bases not matched to a gene.

CDR3 region: CASSLDYSRGYEQYF. The CDR3 nucleotides read TGCGCCAGCAGCTTGGATTACAGCAGGGGCTACGAGCAGTACTTC. The V call is TRBV5-1, the J call TRBJ2-7; possibly TRBD1 for D (6 bases). V shed 0 bases and J shed 3 bases, with 13 bases lying between them. Germline CDR1 is SGHRS and CDR2 is YFSETQ. This CDR3 spans 15 amino acids.

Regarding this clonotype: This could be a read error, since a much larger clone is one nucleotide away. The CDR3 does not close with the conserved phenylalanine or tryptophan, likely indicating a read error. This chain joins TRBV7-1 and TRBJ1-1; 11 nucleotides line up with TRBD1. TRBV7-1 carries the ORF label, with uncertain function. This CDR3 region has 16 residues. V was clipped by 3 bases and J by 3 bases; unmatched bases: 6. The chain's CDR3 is CASSSGQGAEDTEAFL. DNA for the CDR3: TGTGCCAGCAGCTCCGGACAGGGGGCGGAAGACACTGAAGCTTTCCTT.